The next 16 T cell receptor beta chains were all read from a single sample in a study of blood T cell repertoires in COVID-19. Sequencing used immunoSEQ multiplex PCR; TCRdb keeps in-frame clones, though not all of them. The table includes over 65,000 clones, 60% to 80% detected once. The specimen was peripheral blood. Every receptor here comes from a man aged 55 to 70 with COVID-19, enrolled during active disease.

This chain joins TRBV18 and TRBJ2-5; TRBD1 aligns across 9 bases. V dropped 4 bases and J dropped 5; count of bases not matched to a gene: 8. CDR1 and CDR2 from the germline V gene are KGHSH and LQKENI. This CDR3 has 15 amino acids. Written as DNA, the CDR3 is TGTGCCAGCTCACTAACACAGGGGGCTAAGGAGACCCAGTACTTC. This sequence encodes CASSLTQGAKETQYF.

The gene calls are TRBV7-6 and TRBJ2-3, with TRBD1 as a possible D gene (6 bases). Germline V lookup: CDR1 SGHVS, CDR2 FNYEAQ. CDR3 size: 13 residues. V shed 0 bases and J shed 9 bases, with 10 bases lying between them. The CDR3 reads CASSLAGTKTQYF. DNA of the CDR3: TGTGCCAGCAGCTTAGCGGGGACAAAAACGCAGTATTTT. The complete variable domain, with remaining parts taken from reference TRBV7-6 and TRBJ2-3, reads GAGVSQSPRYKVTKRGQDVALRCDPISGHVSLYWYRQALGQGPEFLTYFNYEAQQDKSGLPNDRFSAERPEGSISTLTIQRTEQRDSAMYRCASSLAGTKTQYFGPGTRLTVL.

This clone has only one observation. This chain uses TRBV9 with TRBJ2-5; D gene uncertain. The V end was cut by 0 bases, the J end by 4 bases, with 7 bases between. Germline lookup yields CDR1 SGDLS and CDR2 YYNGEE. The CDR3 extends over 13 amino acids. The CDR3 DNA reads TGTGCCAGCAGCGTAGGCCCGAGAGAGACCCAGTACTTC. Amino acid sequence: CASSVGPRETQYF.

V and J are TRBV29-1 and TRBJ2-7; D gene unclear. CDR1 SQVTM and CDR2 ANQGSEA come from the germline V gene. The CDR3 spans 14 residues. The V end was cut by 2 bases, the J end by 0 bases, with 11 bases between. The CDR3 region is CSVELAPSSYEQYF. The CDR3 DNA sequence: TGCAGCGTTGAACTTGCGCCGAGCTCCTACGAGCAGTACTTC.

V gene TRBV6-6 combines with J gene TRBJ2-1; D may be TRBD2 (6 bases). V shed 3 bases and J shed 9 bases, with 15 bases lying between them. The CDR3 runs to 14 residues. The germline CDR1 and CDR2 sequences are MNHNY and SVGAGI (reference sequence). The CDR3 is CASSYSGEVGEQFF. The DNA for the CDR3 is TGTGCCAGCAGTTATAGTGGGGAGGTGGGTGAGCAGTTCTTC.

The chain couples TRBV5-1 to TRBJ2-1, with D perhaps TRBD2 (6 bases). V gave up 0 bases and J gave up 2 bases, with 12 bases separating them. From germline, CDR1 is SGHRS and CDR2 YFSETQ. CDR3 length: 16 amino acids. The CDR3 loop reads CASSLVLGGAYNEQFF. In nucleotides, the CDR3 is TGCGCCAGCAGCTTGGTCCTTGGCGGGGCCTACAATGAGCAGTTCTTC.

The J gene is TRBJ2-5, the V gene TRBV6-6; a possible D gene is TRBD1 (6 bases). The ends were cut back, 1 base at V and 4 bases at J, with 16 bases in the middle. The CDR3 totals 16 residues. Germline lookup yields CDR1 MNHNY and CDR2 SVGAGI (reference sequence). CDR3 nucleotides: TGTGCCAGCAGTTACTTGCCCCAGGGGCTCGGAGAGACCCAGTACTTC. Translation: CASSYLPQGLGETQYF.

This clone was detected once. The chain has TRBV23-1 and TRBJ2-1, with 8 nucleotides matching TRBD2. TRBV23-1 is marked as an open reading frame, function uncertain. This CDR3 is built from 16 residues. The V segment lost 3 bases and the J segment 4 bases; nucleotides outside the gene matches: 8. DNA of the CDR3: TGCGCCAGCAGTCAGAAGCGGGGGACACCATACAATGAGCAGTTCTTC. It codes for CASSQKRGTPYNEQFF.

The chain recombines TRBV4-1 with TRBJ1-2; no definite D call. The V gene's germline CDR1 is MGHRA and CDR2 YSYEKL. The CDR3 is made up of 13 amino acids. V was shortened by 0 bases and J by 7 bases, with 9 bases between the two germline ends. The CDR3 loop reads CASSQDPVRGYTF. The DNA of the CDR3 is TGCGCCAGCAGCCAAGACCCAGTACGTGGCTACACCTTC.

This clone appeared a few times. The J gene is TRBJ1-2, the V gene TRBV6-5, with 9 nucleotides matching TRBD1. CDR3 length equals 13 residues. V shed 6 bases and J 5 bases; nucleotides not matched to a gene: 4. CDR1 and CDR2 (germline): MNHEY, SVGAGI. The CDR3 loop is CASRRDRDYGYTF. Written as DNA, the CDR3 is TGTGCCAGCAGACGGGACAGGGATTATGGCTACACCTTC.

V and J are TRBV9 and TRBJ1-1; the match to TRBD1 covers 9 bases. V lost 2 bases and J lost 6; bases outside the gene matches: 11. CDR1 SGDLS and CDR2 YYNGEE come from the germline V gene. This CDR3 contains 16 residues. The CDR3, as DNA: TGTGCCAGCAGCGTCTCCGGGACAGGGACGGTCTCTGAAGCTTTCTTT. This codes for CASSVSGTGTVSEAFF.

The rearrangement links TRBV7-2 to TRBJ2-7; weak D call: TRBD2 (6 bases). V lost 4 bases and J lost 2, with 9 bases in between. Germline assignment: CDR1 SGHTA and CDR2 FQGNSA. CDR3 length equals 13 residues. The CDR3: CASSSTSAYEQYF. CDR3 sequence (DNA): TGTGCCAGCAGCTCGACTAGTGCCTACGAGCAGTACTTC. Full variable domain (rest looked up from reference TRBV7-2 and TRBJ2-7): GAGVSQSPSNKVTEKGKDVELRCDPISGHTALYWYRQSLGQGLEFLIYFQGNSAPDKSGLPSDRFSAERTGGSVSTLTIQRTQQEDSAVYLCASSSTSAYEQYFGPGTRLTVT.

This clone was seen a handful of times. The genes are TRBV25-1 and TRBJ1-6; 8 bases line up with TRBD1. J lost 9 bases, V lost 6 bases, and 7 bases had no gene match. Germline V gene data show CDR1 as MGHDK and CDR2 as SYGVNS. This CDR3 is built from 14 residues. The CDR3 nucleotides read TGTGCCAGCAGGGGAACAGGGGGTACTTCACCCCTCCACTTT. This translates into CASRGTGGTSPLHF.

The chain has TRBV6-5 and TRBJ1-1, with D unresolved. The ends were cut back, 8 bases at V and 1 base at J, with 8 bases in the middle. Germline V gives CDR1 MNHEY, CDR2 SVGAGI. The CDR3 spans 12 residues. The CDR3 spells CASVRGNTEAFF. DNA for the CDR3: TGTGCCAGCGTCCGGGGGAACACTGAAGCTTTCTTT.

The V call is TRBV5-1, the J call TRBJ2-7, with 9 nucleotides matching TRBD2. CDR3 length: 14 amino acids. Germline V lookup: CDR1 SGHRS, CDR2 YFSETQ. J lost 6 bases, V lost 1 base, and 5 bases had no gene match. CDR3 residues: CASSLPAGGGEQYF. The CDR3, as DNA: TGCGCCAGCAGCTTGCCAGCGGGGGGCGGCGAGCAGTACTTC.

The chain uses TRBV30 and TRBJ1-6; D gene uncertain. Germline CDR1 is GTSNPN and CDR2 is SVGIG (reference sequence). V lost 3 bases to trimming and J lost 8 bases, with 11 bases between them. CDR3 size: 13 residues. As DNA, the CDR3 is TGTGCCTGGAGAGGAGGGCTGGATTCACCCCTCCACTTT. It encodes CAWRGGLDSPLHF.